This TCR beta chain derives from a study of neurological immune-mediated disorders (dated by TCRdb to the late 2010s). Notes on the research overall: Peripheral blood TCR-beta repertoires from patients with HTLV-I-associated myelopathy (HAM/TSP), patients with multiple sclerosis, and healthy controls were compared in the study using UMI-based sequencing. Longitudinal samples, technical triplicates and paired sorted CD4+ and CD8+ T-cell subsets, alongside PBMC samples, were included among the roughly 96 TCR-beta libraries. The cohort included approximately 68 subjects: around 15 with HAM/TSP, around 34 with multiple sclerosis, and approximately 20 healthy controls. General study outcomes and caveats: No identical CDR3 amino acid sequences were shared among expanded clones across subjects, suggesting private TCR-beta repertoires in all groups. TCR clonal expansion was highest in HAM/TSP patients and lowest in MS patients, with MS patients falling below even healthy controls.

cDNA synthesis used template-switch 5'RACE with a primer carrying a 10-nucleotide random unique molecular identifier tagging each TCR transcript. Over 180 million TCR-beta sequences, covering 15-18 subjects, were produced in each sequencing run. Total RNA was extracted with the RNeasy kit. TCR-beta VDJ regions were amplified with primers for the TCR constant region and the 5'RACE anchor, using the KAPA Real-time Library Amplification kit. A first PCR added sample indexes and Illumina adaptors, after which a second PCR increased the library yield. The roughly 650 bp TCR product was size-selected on a 2% E-gel SizeSelection system after Ampure bead purification. Before pooling, library quality was checked on a Bioanalyzer, concentration was measured with Qubit, and libraries were quantified with the Kapa Library Quantification kit. An Illumina HiSeq 2500 sequenced the libraries paired-end 2 x 150 bp. To increase sequence diversity, about 24-32% phiX was spiked into each library pool. The authors processed their data as follows. Quality-filtered reads were processed with the UMI-based MiGEC pipeline, and over 75% of raw TCR sequences were removed by the MiGEC pipeline during error correction. VDJ genes were aligned to IMGT germline references, and clonotypes were defined by unique CDR3 amino acid sequence plus V-J genes. Clonal expansion, Shannon diversity and CDR3 relatedness (CalcPairwiseDistances, ClusterSamples) were evaluated with VDJtools, and phylogenetic trees were built with CLCbio workbench. Clones with at least 8 unique UMIs were defined as expanded, with this threshold being based on coefficient-of-variation modelling across technical triplicates. TCRdb passed the public sequencing reads through fastp at Q25 and MiXCR, retaining productive beta sequences. Each CDR3 protein appears once, grouped with its most common genes and DNA. The V and J calls and clone size are TCRdb's, not the authors'. The sample has 25,000 to 30,000 distinct CDR3 sequences on record, under 7% of them singletons. Roughly 8.5% of the sample goes to the ten largest clones.

Healthy controls were blood bank volunteers in Maryland, USA. Libraries from unsorted PBMCs were made from 2 million PBMCs kept in RNAlater at -80 degrees C until RNA extraction. Peripheral blood was subjected to Ficoll-Hypaque density gradient centrifugation to isolate PBMCs, which were then cryopreserved in liquid nitrogen. This clonotype was seen many times. No cognate antigen has been identified for it. No base qualities exist here, and no much larger clone lies one base off it. Counted from cysteine to phenylalanine, this CDR3 has 15 amino acids. The sequence is cut down to CDR3 DNA, 45 bases in frame from base 1. The germline V and J ends show losses of 0 bases and 3 bases respectively, and no gene match explains 5 bases of the junction. Taken from the germline V gene, the CDR1 and CDR2 loops are SGHVS and FQNEAQ.

The chain employs TRBV7-8 and TRBJ2-7, with 7 bases aligning to TRBD1. The receptor was derived from a woman between 45 and 65 years old in good health. The source material was PBMCs. CDR3 region: CASSLAGRGYYEQYF. The DNA sequence is as follows: TGTGCCAGCAGCTTAGCAGGCAGGGGGTACTACGAGCAGTACTTC.